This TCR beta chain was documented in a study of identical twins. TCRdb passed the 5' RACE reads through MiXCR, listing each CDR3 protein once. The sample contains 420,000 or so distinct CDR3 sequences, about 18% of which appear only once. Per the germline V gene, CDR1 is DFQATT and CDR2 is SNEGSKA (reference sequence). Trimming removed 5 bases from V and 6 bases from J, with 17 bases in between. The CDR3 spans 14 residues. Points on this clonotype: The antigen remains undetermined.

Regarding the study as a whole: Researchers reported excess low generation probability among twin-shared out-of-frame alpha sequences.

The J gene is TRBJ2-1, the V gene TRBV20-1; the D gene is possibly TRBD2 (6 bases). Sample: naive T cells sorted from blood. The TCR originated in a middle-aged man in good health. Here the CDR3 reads CSARTDGTRNEQFF. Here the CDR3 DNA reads TGCAGTGCTCGCACGGACGGGACTCGCAATGAGCAGTTCTTC.